The 29 T cell receptor beta chains given below trace back to one sample, sequenced in a study of Ad26.COV2.S vaccination and SARS-CoV-2 variants. Documented treatment: around 19 received Ad26.COV2.S at low or high dose, single or two shots; 5 received placebo; per-sample allocation not given. Sampling was performed 63 days after the first vaccine or placebo injection. Clones were read by immunoSEQ multiplex PCR, and TCRdb kept only the in-frame ones, dropping some. The sample consists of a few hundred thousand clones, roughly 91% of them appearing once. The input for sequencing was peripheral blood, taken in a trial of Ad26.COV2.S vaccine versus placebo. The receptors were sampled from a person between 18 and 65 years old who received the Ad26.COV2.S COVID-19 vaccine or a placebo.

V gene TRBV18 combines with J gene TRBJ1-1; 7 nucleotides match TRBD1. The CDR3 contains 16 residues. Germline values: CDR1 KGHSH, CDR2 LQKENI. V lost 3 bases to trimming and J lost 0 bases; unmatched junction nucleotides: 7. The DNA for the CDR3 is TGTGCCAGCTCACCGAACCCGACAGGGCTGAACACTGAAGCTTTCTTT. This sequence encodes CASSPNPTGLNTEAFF. The complete variable domain, with remaining parts taken from reference TRBV18 and TRBJ1-1, reads NAGVMQNPRHLVRRRGQEARLRCSPMKGHSHVYWYRQLPEEGLKFMVYLQKENIIDESGMPKERFSAEFPKEGPSILRIQQVVRGDSAAYFCASSPNPTGLNTEAFFGQGTRLTVV.

The V and J genes are TRBV9 and TRBJ2-7, with 8 nucleotides matching TRBD2. In germline, CDR1 is SGDLS, CDR2 YYNGEE. There are 14 residues in the CDR3. J gave up 2 bases and V 3 bases, and 4 bases lay outside the gene matches. The CDR3 loop reads CASSGSGGPYEQYF. The CDR3 DNA follows: TGTGCCAGCAGCGGAAGCGGGGGCCCCTACGAGCAGTACTTC.

CDR3: CASSVGNPSTDTQYF. The CDR3, as DNA: TGTGCCAGCAGCGTAGGTAACCCGAGCACAGATACGCAGTATTTT. The chain uses TRBV9 and TRBJ2-3; D ambiguous. The CDR3 totals 15 residues. Per germline, CDR1 SGDLS and CDR2 YYNGEE. Trimming removed 0 bases from V and 0 bases from J, with 8 bases in between.

The chain links TRBV6-2 or TRBV6-3 to TRBJ2-2, with TRBD1 as a possible D gene (5 bases). Germline CDR1 MNHEY, CDR2 SVGEGT. The CDR3 loop spans 15 amino acids. V was shortened by 6 bases and J by 2 bases, with 13 bases between the two germline ends. CDR3: CASSRAGINTGELFF. The CDR3 bases are TGTGCCAGCAGCCGGGCAGGGATAAACACCGGGGAGCTGTTTTTT.

V usage is TRBV4-1 and J usage is TRBJ2-5; 9 bases line up with TRBD2. CDR1 is MGHRA and CDR2 is YSYEKL in the germline V gene. With 1 base clipped from V and 5 bases from J, the junction kept 11 bases outside the gene matches. The CDR3 is made up of 17 amino acids. The CDR3 bases are TGCGCCAGCAGCCAAGGCCGCTGGGCGGGGGGGGAGGAGACCCAGTACTTC. Protein product: CASSQGRWAGGEETQYF.

This clone was observed a few times. The chain uses TRBV3-1 (or the pseudogene TRBV3-2) and TRBJ1-2; 7 positions match TRBD1. With V trimmed by 3 bases and J by 4 bases, 2 bases remained unmatched. Looked up from germline, CDR1 is LGHDT and CDR2 is YNNKEL (reference sequence). This CDR3 is built from 13 residues. The CDR3 DNA reads TGTGCCAGCAGCCACCGGGACAGCTATGGCTACACCTTC. It specifies CASSHRDSYGYTF.

CDR3 sequence reads: CASGPLDLSYEQYF. The CDR3 DNA follows: TGTGCCAGCGGGCCGTTAGACCTCTCCTACGAGCAGTACTTC. The chain is built from TRBV6-5 and TRBJ2-7; D uncertain. Germline CDR1 MNHEY, CDR2 SVGAGI. The V gene lost 8 bases and the J gene lost 0 bases, with 14 bases spanning the gap. CDR3 length equals 14 residues.

This clone was seen only once. The chain employs TRBV12-3 or TRBV12-4 and TRBJ1-1; perhaps TRBD1 as D (6 bases). This CDR3 region has 11 residues. V gave up 6 bases and J gave up 10 bases, with 12 bases separating them. The CDR3 here is CASSLGAAAFF. CDR3 DNA sequence: TGTGCCAGCAGCCTGGGGGCAGCAGCTTTCTTT.

In regard to this clone: The sample has other DNA sequences that encode this CDR3 too. The rearrangement links TRBV19 to TRBJ1-1; D is ambiguous. The CDR3 consists of 13 residues. Per germline, CDR1 LNHDA and CDR2 SQIVND (reference sequence). V lost 3 bases to trimming and J lost 0 bases, with 5 bases between them. The CDR3 DNA sequence: TGTGCCAGTAGTATTTCCCTGAACACTGAAGCTTTCTTT. This gives the protein CASSISLNTEAFF.

This clone has only one observation. The chain employs TRBV4-1 and TRBJ1-5, with D uncertain. This CDR3 contains 16 residues. The V gene's germline CDR1 is MGHRA and CDR2 YSYEKL. Trimming removed 5 bases at V and 0 bases at J, with 14 bases between. The CDR3 coding sequence is TGCGCCAGCAGCTGGATTAGGGATTATAGCAATCAGCCCCAGCATTTT. Protein sequence: CASSWIRDYSNQPQHF.

The table lists this clone with a few counts. The gene calls are TRBV10-1 and TRBJ1-1; D is undetermined. The CDR3 has 14 amino acids. Trimming pared 3 bases from V and 0 bases from J, leaving 8 bases between. The germline CDR1 and CDR2 sequences are WNHNN and SYGVQD (reference sequence). The CDR3 DNA is TGCGCCAGCAGTGAATCACATCTGAACACTGAAGCTTTCTTT. This translates into CASSESHLNTEAFF.

This clone has more than one count but fewer than ten. CDR3 residues: CASSPELGTSSYEQYF. The CDR3 DNA follows: TGTGCCAGCTCACCAGAGCTCGGGACTAGCAGCTACGAGCAGTACTTC. The gene calls are TRBV18 and TRBJ2-7, with 9 nucleotides matching TRBD2. J gave up 3 bases and V 2 bases, and 8 bases lay outside the gene matches. Per the germline V gene, CDR1 is KGHSH and CDR2 is LQKENI. The CDR3 runs to 16 residues.

The V call is TRBV27, the J call TRBJ2-7; a weak D match, TRBD1 (6 bases). Trimming removed 5 bases from V and 2 bases from J, with 16 bases in between. The CDR3 totals 15 residues. CDR1 is MNHEY and CDR2 is SMNVEV in the germline V gene (reference sequence). The CDR3 spells CASSQSGTFPYEQYF. CDR3 nucleotide sequence: TGTGCCAGCAGTCAGTCCGGGACATTCCCCTACGAGCAGTACTTC.

V is TRBV19 and J is TRBJ1-4, with TRBD1 as a possible D gene (6 bases). The V gene lost 9 bases and the J gene lost 8 bases, with 16 bases spanning the gap. The germline V gene has CDR1 LNHDA and CDR2 SQIVND (reference sequence). CDR3 length equals 13 residues. CDR3 in amino acids: CASTGLRGEKLFF. In DNA form, the CDR3 reads TGTGCCAGCACCGGGCTCAGGGGAGAAAAACTGTTTTTT.

The gene calls are TRBV7-3 and TRBJ1-1, with 10 bases that match TRBD1. Germline loops: CDR1 SGHTA, CDR2 FQGTGA. The CDR3 loop spans 14 amino acids. Unmatched junction bases numbered 2, after V lost 3 bases and J lost 4 bases. CDR3 residues: CASSLGTGATEAFF. CDR3 DNA sequence: TGTGCCAGCAGCTTGGGGACAGGGGCCACTGAAGCTTTCTTT.

This chain links TRBV4-1 with TRBJ1-1; D gene unclear. This CDR3 is built from 14 residues. Trimming took off 2 bases at V and 0 bases at J, with 7 bases between the two ends. The V gene's germline CDR1 is MGHRA and CDR2 YSYEKL. CDR3 nucleotide sequence: TGCGCCAGCAGCCAAACCACACTGAACACTGAAGCTTTCTTT. Amino acid sequence: CASSQTTLNTEAFF.

In its sample, this clone was seen a few times. The chain links TRBV5-4 to TRBJ1-6; no clear D. This CDR3 spans 15 amino acids. Trimming removed 2 bases from V and 4 bases from J, with 10 bases in between. Germline assignment: CDR1 SGHNT and CDR2 YYREEE (reference sequence). DNA of the CDR3: TGTGCCAGCAGCTTAGCGGAACCGTATAATTCACCCCTCCACTTT. Translated: CASSLAEPYNSPLHF.

The chain couples TRBV3-1 (or the pseudogene TRBV3-2) to TRBJ2-7; no clear D gene. V lost 4 bases and J 10 bases, leaving 17 bases between the germline ends. The CDR3 runs 13 residues. Germline assignment: CDR1 LGHDT and CDR2 YNNKEL (reference sequence). In DNA form, the CDR3 reads TGTGCCAGCAGCCCAGCTTCGCAACCCCACCAGTACTTC. Residues: CASSPASQPHQYF.

The chain combines TRBV9 with TRBJ1-1; D call uncertain. Per the germline V gene, CDR1 is SGDLS and CDR2 is YYNGEE. V was shortened by 4 bases and J by 7 bases, with 17 bases between the two germline ends. CDR3 length: 14 amino acids. In DNA, the CDR3 is TGTGCCAGCAGCATCGGACCCCATGGAGGTGAAGCTTTCTTT. Residues: CASSIGPHGGEAFF.

This clone has only one observation. J is TRBJ1-5 and V is TRBV7-3; TRBD1 matches 7 bases. Looked up from germline, CDR1 is SGHTA and CDR2 is FQGTGA. V lost 5 bases and J lost 0; bases outside the gene matches: 7. This CDR3 has 16 amino acids. CDR3 DNA sequence: TGTGCCAGCAGCCCGCTGGACAGGCATAGCAATCAGCCCCAGCATTTT. Encoded protein: CASSPLDRHSNQPQHF.

The V gene is TRBV14, the J gene TRBJ2-7, with 8 bases matching TRBD1. There are 15 residues in the CDR3. Germline CDR1 is SGHDN and CDR2 is FVKESK. Trimming at V came to 2 bases and at J to 9 bases, leaving 12 bases not matched to a gene. The CDR3 bases are TGTGCCAGCAGCCAATCCGGGACAGGAGTACGAGGGCAGTACTTC. Its translation: CASSQSGTGVRGQYF.

A single count supports this clone. The chain couples TRBV6-2 or TRBV6-3 to TRBJ1-1, with a tentative D call TRBD1 (6 bases). Trimming pared 4 bases from V and 1 base from J, leaving 13 bases between. The CDR3 contains 15 residues. CDR1 MNHEY and CDR2 SVGEGT come from the germline V gene. CDR3 protein: CASSFLQGGNTEAFF. CDR3 bases: TGTGCCAGCAGTTTCCTACAGGGTGGGAACACTGAAGCTTTCTTT.

The CDR3 coding sequence is TGTGCCAGCAGCTTAGGACAGGGGGAGAGGGATACGCAGTATTTT. Residues: CASSLGQGERDTQYF. The chain recombines TRBV7-6 with TRBJ2-3, with 9 bases lining up with TRBD1. CDR1 SGHVS and CDR2 FNYEAQ come from the germline V gene. With 1 base clipped from V and 6 bases from J, the junction kept 5 bases outside the gene matches. The CDR3 runs 15 residues.

This clone was seen a handful of times. The CDR3 DNA reads as TGTGCCAGCTCACCTCCAGCGGGGGGTGGCGAGCAGTACTTC. It codes for CASSPPAGGGEQYF. V is TRBV18 and J is TRBJ2-7; 9 bases match TRBD2. Germline V gene data show CDR1 as KGHSH and CDR2 as LQKENI. This CDR3 comprises 14 residues. V lost 3 bases and J lost 6; bases outside the gene matches: 6.

The chain employs TRBV7-9 and TRBJ1-5, with D uncertain. Germline CDR1 is SEHNR and CDR2 is FQNEAQ (reference sequence). CDR3 length: 13 residues. V was pared by 5 bases and J by 4 bases, with 9 bases between. CDR3 nucleotides: TGTGCCAGCAGCCACGACTATAATCAGCCCCAGCATTTT. Translating it yields CASSHDYNQPQHF. The full variable domain, in which reference TRBV7-9 and TRBJ1-5 provide the parts outside the CDR3, is DTGVSQNPRHKITKRGQNVTFRCDPISEHNRLYWYRQTLGQGPEFLTYFQNEAQLEKSRLLSDRFSAERPKGSFSTLEIQRTEQGDSAMYLCASSHDYNQPQHFGDGTRLSIL.

This chain links TRBV12-3 or TRBV12-4 with TRBJ1-4, with D hard to call. This CDR3 spans 13 amino acids. Trimming removed 1 base from V and 7 bases from J, with 7 bases in between. The CDR3 region has the DNA TGTGCCAGCAGTTTAGGTTGGGTTGAAAAACTGTTTTTT. Amino acid sequence: CASSLGWVEKLFF.

V gene TRBV30 combines with J gene TRBJ2-7, with 9 bases lining up with TRBD1. CDR3 length: 10 amino acids. Per the germline V gene, CDR1 is GTSNPN and CDR2 is SVGIG (reference sequence). CDR3 bases: TGTGCCTGGCCACAGGGGGCCCCAAATGTC. As protein: CAWPQGAPNV.

This rearrangement joins TRBV6-5 to TRBJ1-1, with 10 bases lining up with TRBD1. Per germline, CDR1 MNHEY and CDR2 SVGAGI. With V trimmed by 6 bases and J by 5 bases, 9 bases remained unmatched. This CDR3 has 15 amino acids. CDR3 sequence: CASRDDRGRRTEAFF. The CDR3, as DNA: TGTGCCAGCAGGGACGACAGGGGGCGGCGGACTGAAGCTTTCTTT.

This clone occurred once. The chain uses TRBV5-6 and TRBJ2-3; D assignment may be TRBD1 or TRBD2 (6 bases each). This CDR3 comprises 16 residues. V was trimmed by 4 bases and J by 7 bases, leaving 22 bases between them. CDR1 SGHDT and CDR2 YYEEEE come from the germline V gene. CDR3 in DNA: TGTGCCAGCAGCCATGATTGGGGGGCACAGGGAAATACGCAGTATTTT. Translation gives CASSHDWGAQGNTQYF.